The sequence of this T cell receptor beta chain was determined in a study of shared clonotypes between healthy human individuals. With regard to this clone: The antigen is unknown.

The J segment lost 0 bases and the V segment lost 4 bases, leaving 6 bases of the junction unmatched. This CDR3 spans 17 amino acids. Germline V lookup: CDR1 SGHNT, CDR2 YYREEE (reference sequence). Naive-designated CD8 cells lacked CD45RO, were positively enriched for CCR7, and omitted terminally differentiated effector memory CD45RA+ cells. The donors were adults (healthy and HIV-negative) with no recent acute infections or vaccinations. Sequencing used immunoSEQ multiplex PCR; TCRdb keeps in-frame clones, though not all of them. The sample lists millions of clones, just under 95% occurring once. Study-wide results and caveats: Relative to memory subsets, naive subsets generally showed larger estimated richness. Generation probabilities of non-shared clonotypes were lower (relative to those shared by all four donors). Tissue TCR repertoires likely differ from these blood-only repertoires.

Sample: naive CD8+ T cells sorted from blood. This chain links TRBV5-4 with TRBJ2-7, with 14 bases lining up with TRBD2. The receptor was derived from a man younger than 35 in good health. This chain's CDR3 is CASSQGLAGASSYEQYF. DNA for the CDR3: TGTGCCAGCAGCCAGGGACTAGCGGGGGCCTCCTCCTACGAGCAGTACTTC.